The 20 T cell receptor beta chains below come from one sample, sequenced in a study of molecular identifiers for immune sequencing clone quantification. TCRdb used MiXCR to reprocess the PCR reads, holding one entry per CDR3 protein. Here the sample spans under 11,000 distinct CDR3 sequences, 21% being singletons. Sequences were obtained from naive CD8+ T cells from blood, with Jurkat cell RNA spiked in. Subset: FACS-sorted CD8+CD4-CCR7+CD45RA+ naive T cells. The source of these receptors is a human donor in good health. Some libraries in this study had Jurkat cell RNA spiked in.

In this sample, this clonotype is medium-sized. The rearrangement joins TRBV20-1 to TRBJ1-5, with D perhaps TRBD1 (5 bases). The CDR3 loop spans 14 amino acids. Trimming cost V 0 bases and J 6 bases, with 12 bases left between them. In germline, CDR1 is DFQATT, CDR2 SNEGSKA (reference sequence). Here the CDR3 DNA reads TGCAGTGCTAGAGATCGGGGGGTACGTCAGCCCCAGCATTTT. Its translation is CSARDRGVRQPQHF.

Judged by abundance, this clonotype is medium-sized (0.01 to 0.1%). The chain is built from TRBV2 and TRBJ2-3, with 7 bases that match TRBD2. The J segment lost 1 base and the V segment lost 7 bases, leaving 5 bases of the junction unmatched. CDR1 and CDR2 (germline): SNHLY, FYNNEI. The CDR3 covers 14 residues. The CDR3 here is CASTPRGGTDTQYF. The CDR3 DNA reads as TGTGCCAGCACCCCCCGGGGGGGCACAGATACGCAGTATTTT.

By frequency in the sample, this clonotype is medium-sized. The V and J genes are TRBV29-1 and TRBJ2-3, with 13 bases aligning to TRBD2. The CDR3 runs 15 residues. J gave up 7 bases and V 6 bases, and 10 bases lay outside the gene matches. Germline V gene data show CDR1 as SQVTM and CDR2 as ANQGSEA. The CDR3 sequence is CSVTTSGRFLNTQYF. CDR3 bases: TGCAGCGTAACGACTAGCGGGAGGTTTTTGAATACGCAGTATTTT.

This clonotype is medium-sized. The J gene is TRBJ2-3, the V gene TRBV30, with 7 positions matching TRBD2. The trim removed 0 bases at V and 3 bases at J, leaving 9 bases unmatched. This CDR3 spans 16 amino acids. Germline V lookup: CDR1 GTSNPN, CDR2 SVGIG (reference sequence). CDR3 bases: TGTGCCTGGAGTGTACCTCCCAGCGGGATTACAGATACGCAGTATTTT. Its protein is CAWSVPPSGITDTQYF.

About this clonotype: This may be a read error, as it is one base from a much larger clone. This chain uses TRBV12-3 or TRBV12-4 with TRBJ2-3; D unclear. The CDR3 consists of 12 residues. The CDR3 DNA sequence: TGTGCCAGCAGTCTTAGCCGAGATACGCAGTGTTTT. Encoded protein: CASSLSRDTQCF.

Sample share makes this clonotype medium-sized. J is TRBJ2-3 and V is TRBV4-1; TRBD1 matches at 8 bases. The V segment lost 4 bases and the J segment 4 bases; nucleotides outside the gene matches: 1. Germline V gene sequence: CDR1 MGHRA, CDR2 YSYEKL. This CDR3 spans 13 amino acids. Here the CDR3 DNA reads TGCGCCAGCAGCCCAGGGGGCGCAGATACGCAGTATTTT. Protein: CASSPGGADTQYF.

In this sample, this clonotype turned up many times. The chain combines TRBV4-3 with TRBJ2-2, with D perhaps matching TRBD1 (5 bases). The CDR3 is 14 residues long. Germline V lookup: CDR1 LGHNA, CDR2 YSLEER. The germline V and J ends were trimmed by 0 bases and 5 bases, with 7 bases remaining between them. The CDR3 sequence is CASSQDWTTGELFF. CDR3 DNA: TGCGCCAGCAGCCAAGATTGGACAACCGGGGAGCTGTTTTTT.

This clonotype appeared many times. The chain joins TRBV14 to TRBJ2-6; D is possibly TRBD2 (6 bases). Trimming cost V 1 base and J 4 bases, with 20 bases left between them. Germline V gene sequence: CDR1 SGHDN, CDR2 FVKESK. This CDR3 is built from 19 residues. The CDR3: CASSQGPWEEGEGANVLTF. DNA of the CDR3: TGTGCCAGCAGCCAAGGTCCGTGGGAGGAAGGGGAAGGGGCCAACGTCCTGACTTTC.

This clonotype appeared a few times. It may be a read error: a sequence one base away is much more abundant. The CDR3 loop reads CASSPLAGAFSEQFF. DNA of the CDR3: TGTGCCAGCAGTCCACTAGCGGGGGCCTTCAGTGAGCAGTTCTTC. The rearrangement uses TRBV27 and TRBJ2-1; 11 bases are shared with TRBD2. Germline V CDR1 and CDR2: MNHEY, SMNVEV (reference sequence). V shed 5 bases, J shed 9 bases, and the junction held 9 bases outside the gene matches. The CDR3 contains 15 residues.

This clonotype was detected a few times. The chain carries TRBV5-1 and TRBJ2-1, with 7 bases aligning to TRBD2. Losses at the gene ends were 3 bases for V and 2 bases for J; bases not matched to a gene: 2. The germline V gene has CDR1 SGHRS and CDR2 YFSETQ. The CDR3 totals 14 residues. Here the CDR3 DNA reads TGCGCCAGCAGCTCTAGCGGCACCTACAATGAGCAGTTCTTC. Encoded protein: CASSSSGTYNEQFF. Filled out from reference TRBV5-1 and TRBJ2-1, the complete variable domain reads KAGVTQTPRYLIKTRGQQVTLSCSPISGHRSVSWYQQTPGQGLQFLFEYFSETQRNKGNFPGRFSGRQFSNSRSEMNVSTLELGDSALYLCASSSSGTYNEQFFGPGTRLTVL.

This clonotype qualifies as medium-sized. The chain uses TRBV7-9 and TRBJ2-3; D is ambiguous. Germline V CDR1 and CDR2: SEHNR, FQNEAQ (reference sequence). Between the trimmed V and J ends, which lost 4 bases and 4 bases, there was a span of 15 bases. The CDR3 length is 15 residues. The CDR3 bases are TGTGCCAGCAGCTGGTCCGGAGTATCGGCAGATACGCAGTATTTT. Translating it yields CASSWSGVSADTQYF.

In its sample, this clonotype was seen many times. The chain combines TRBV27 with TRBJ1-1, with a possible D match to TRBD1 (5 bases). Germline CDR1 MNHEY, CDR2 SMNVEV (reference sequence). CDR3 length: 13 amino acids. Trimming removed 5 bases at V and 5 bases at J, with 12 bases between. The chain's CDR3 is CASSVGWGTEAFF. CDR3 coding DNA: TGTGCCAGCAGTGTTGGTTGGGGGACTGAAGCTTTCTTT.

The chain recombines TRBV4-1 with TRBJ2-7; 7 nucleotides agree with TRBD1. Germline V gives CDR1 MGHRA, CDR2 YSYEKL. This CDR3 comprises 16 residues. J lost 0 bases, V lost 1 base, and 6 bases had no gene match. The CDR3 DNA is TGCGCCAGCAGCCAAGGGGCACAGGGGCTCTCCTACGAGCAGTACTTC. Translating gives CASSQGAQGLSYEQYF.

This clonotype was seen many times. The rearrangement uses TRBV12-3 or TRBV12-4 and TRBJ2-5; D is uncertain. The CDR3 covers 13 residues. The V end was cut by 3 bases, the J end by 5 bases, with 10 bases between. For the CDR3, the DNA is TGTGCCAGCAGTTTGTTCGATCAGGAGACCCAGTACTTC. It codes for CASSLFDQETQYF.

This clonotype is termed medium-sized (0.01 to 0.1%). The chain uses TRBV19 and TRBJ2-3; 14 bases are shared with TRBD2. The ends lost 1 base at V and 2 bases at J; junction bases unmatched: 8. This CDR3 has 19 residues. Germline V gene data show CDR1 as LNHDA and CDR2 as SQIVND (reference sequence). DNA for the CDR3: TGTGCCAGTAGTATAGCAGGCGGACTAGCGGGAGGTGTCACAGATACGCAGTATTTT. Amino acid sequence: CASSIAGGLAGGVTDTQYF.

Judged by abundance, this clonotype is medium-sized. This chain uses TRBV19 with TRBJ2-7; 8 bases are shared with TRBD1. With V trimmed by 3 bases and J by 2 bases, 3 bases remained unmatched. This CDR3 contains 14 residues. Looked up from germline, CDR1 is LNHDA and CDR2 is SQIVND (reference sequence). CDR3 residues: CASSITTGAYEQYF. As DNA, the CDR3 is TGTGCCAGTAGTATCACGACAGGGGCCTACGAGCAGTACTTC.

By share of the sample, this clonotype is medium-sized. The CDR3 loop is CASGSGLRFEQYF. DNA for the CDR3: TGTGCTAGTGGTTCCGGGCTGAGGTTCGAGCAGTACTTC. This chain joins TRBV12-5 and TRBJ2-7; D gene uncertain. Germline V gene data show CDR1 as LGHNT and CDR2 as FRNRAP. This CDR3 has 13 residues. V lost 4 bases and J 6 bases, leaving 13 bases between the germline ends.

This chain connects TRBV5-1 to TRBJ2-3, with 9 bases identical to TRBD1. V lost 4 bases to trimming and J lost 4 bases; unmatched junction nucleotides: 7. CDR1 is SGHRS and CDR2 is YFSETQ in the germline V gene. The CDR3 covers 15 residues. For the CDR3, the DNA is TGCGCCAGCAGCGACAGGGGGGCGATAGCAGATACGCAGTATTTT. Amino acids: CASSDRGAIADTQYF.

This clonotype was seen once. A much bigger clone sits one base away, suggesting this may be a read error. The chain employs TRBV21-1 and TRBJ1-1; TRBD1 is the table's D call, not checked against the DNA. TRBV21-1 is designated a pseudogene. CDR3 length: 15 amino acids. The CDR3 loop reads CANSKDPGADTEAFF. In DNA, the CDR3 is TGTGCCAACAGCAAAGACCCGGGGGCGGACACTGAAGCTTTCTTT.

This clonotype was recorded a few times. This chain uses TRBV2 with TRBJ2-7; D gene unclear. The V and J ends lost 5 bases and 4 bases respectively, with 15 bases between them. The CDR3 runs to 14 residues. Germline V gene sequence: CDR1 SNHLY, CDR2 FYNNEI. For the CDR3, the DNA is TGTGCCAGCAGTACCCCTTTGTCCCCGTACGAGCAGTACTTC. Amino acid sequence: CASSTPLSPYEQYF.